Sequencing of this TCR beta chain was carried out in a study of beta chain features in type 1 diabetes. Points on this clone: What it recognizes is unknown.

Of the isolated RNA, all was reverse transcribed, and so the sequenced material was expressed TCRB transcripts. TCRdb keeps only in-frame clones here, not all; method: immunoSEQ multiplex PCR. The table records 500,000 to 850,000 clones, roughly an eighth of them present only once. The CDR3 covers 21 residues. Germline CDR1 LGHNA, CDR2 YSLEER. V lost 0 bases to trimming and J lost 0 bases, with 21 bases between them. Findings of the study overall: Among all four CD4+ subsets, Type 1 diabetes patients had TCRB CDR3s that were moderately but significantly shorter. Across patients, naive, central memory and Treg TCRB repertoires exhibited apparently greater similarity than was observed across healthy donors.

The chain combines TRBV4-3 with TRBJ2-6, with D possibly being TRBD1 (5 bases). The receptor was isolated from a man younger than 30 with type 1 diabetes. Sequencing input: naive CD4+ T cells from blood. The CDR3 sequence: CASSQDFVRDRDLSGANVLTF. As DNA, the CDR3 is TGCGCCAGCAGCCAAGATTTCGTGCGCGACAGAGACCTCTCTGGGGCCAACGTCCTGACTTTC.